This T cell receptor (beta chain) is from a study of cytomegalovirus exposure and HLA in healthy donors. Study-level points and caveats: For most TCR sequences rarity was the rule, although some public TCRs occurred in many donors.

The PCR was carried out with 60 Vbeta primers and 13 Jbeta primers. The method was immunoSEQ multiplex PCR; TCRdb's version includes in-frame clones alone and lacks a portion of them. The data hold over 95,000 clones, with 67% observed a single time. Worth noting for this clone: Antigen unknown.

The sample comprised PBMCs. The TCR comes from a man younger than 35 in good health and CMV-seropositive.

The chain's CDR3 is CASSADRVTKYEQYF. CDR3 DNA sequence: TGTGCCAGCAGTGCCGACAGGGTAACAAAATACGAGCAGTACTTC. The chain recombines TRBV6-1 with TRBJ2-5, with 7 bases matching TRBD1. The J call may be in error: the DNA end matches TRBJ2-7 better. The germline V gene has CDR1 MNHNS and CDR2 SASEGT. The CDR3 length is 15 residues.